Listed here are 21 T cell receptor beta chains from one sample, sequenced in a study of T cell repertoires in cytomegalovirus infection. Via MiXCR, TCRdb re-called the reads, giving one row per CDR3 protein. The table lists about 160,000 distinct CDR3 sequences, less than 25% of them singletons. The antigens for these receptors are not known. The sample consisted of CD8+ T cells from cultured PBMCs, taken from culture after CMV antigen stimulation. Receptor source: a human donor in good health (CMV status not recorded). Some clones in this sample may be carry-over from other donors' samples.

In its sample, this clonotype was seen a few times. V and J are TRBV28 and TRBJ2-5; tentative D call: TRBD2 (6 bases). The germline CDR1 and CDR2 sequences are MDHEN and SYDVKM. The V gene lost 6 bases and the J gene lost 4 bases, with 12 bases spanning the gap. The CDR3 has 13 residues. In DNA, the CDR3 is TGTGCCAGCAGCCGACTAGTCCGAGAGACCCAGTACTTC. It encodes CASSRLVRETQYF.

This clonotype was seen more than once but under ten times. The V and J genes are TRBV7-6 and TRBJ1-1; tentatively, D is TRBD1 (5 bases). Germline V gene lookup returns CDR1 SGHVS and CDR2 FNYEAQ. This CDR3 has 18 amino acids. Trimming removed 2 bases at V and 0 bases at J, with 19 bases between. The DNA for the CDR3 is TGTGCCAGCAGCTTAAGGGGTGTAGGAGTCGCAATGAACACTGAAGCTTTCTTT. Amino acid sequence: CASSLRGVGVAMNTEAFF.

This clonotype has only a few counts. The chain uses TRBV11-2 and TRBJ2-3, with D tentatively TRBD1 (6 bases). CDR1 is SGHAT and CDR2 is FQNNGV in the germline V gene. CDR3 length: 13 amino acids. Trimming stripped 6 bases from V and 2 bases from J, with 9 bases between. CDR3 bases: TGTGCCAGCAGGGGACATTTCACAGATACGCAGTATTTT. Its protein is CASRGHFTDTQYF.

In the case of this clonotype: A much larger clone lies a single base off, so this may be a read error. The chain uses TRBV7-9 and TRBJ2-7; tentative D call: TRBD2 (5 bases). The CDR3 sequence is 17 residues long. CDR1 and CDR2 from the germline V gene are SEHNR and FQNEAQ (reference sequence). V was trimmed by 5 bases and J by 4 bases, leaving 24 bases between them. CDR3 sequence reads: CASSPSGRRRTWYEQYF. Here the CDR3 DNA reads TGTGCCAGCAGCCCATCTGGAAGGAGGCGAACCTGGTACGAGCAGTACTTC.

This clonotype was counted a few times. J is TRBJ1-5 and V is TRBV4-3; the D is unclear. Trimming stripped 0 bases from V and 0 bases from J, with 12 bases between. This CDR3 is built from 17 residues. CDR1 and CDR2 from the germline V gene are LGHNA and YSLEER. The CDR3 DNA reads as TGCGCCAGCAGCCAAGATATAAGCGCGGATAGCAATCAGCCCCAGCATTTT. Protein product: CASSQDISADSNQPQHF.

The J gene is TRBJ2-3, the V gene TRBV12-3 or TRBV12-4, with 7 bases lining up with TRBD2. The CDR3 is 15 residues long. Trimming removed 7 bases from V and 0 bases from J; junction bases left unmatched: 7. The chain's CDR3 is CASTPGGGSTDTQYF. CDR3 DNA sequence: TGTGCCAGCACCCCCGGGGGAGGGAGCACAGATACGCAGTATTTT.

J is TRBJ2-5 and V is TRBV7-9; 9 bases align to TRBD2. The ends lost 5 bases at V and 4 bases at J; junction bases unmatched: 11. Germline V gives CDR1 SEHNR, CDR2 FQNEAQ (reference sequence). The length of the CDR3 is 16 residues. The CDR3: CASSRLERGAGETQYF. The CDR3 DNA is TGTGCCAGCAGCCGCCTAGAGCGGGGGGCGGGAGAGACCCAGTACTTC.

The chain's CDR3 is CASSFGTGGYVEAFF. In DNA, the CDR3 is TGTGCCAGTAGTTTTGGGACAGGGGGCTATGTTGAAGCTTTCTTT. The chain is built from TRBV19 and TRBJ1-1, with 12 bases lining up with TRBD1. The trim removed 5 bases at V and 7 bases at J, leaving 8 bases unmatched. The CDR3 runs to 15 residues. The germline V gene encodes CDR1 LNHDA and CDR2 SQIVND (reference sequence).

This rearrangement joins TRBV6-1 to TRBJ2-1; maybe TRBD1 (6 bases). The germline V and J ends were trimmed by 5 bases and 2 bases, with 16 bases remaining between them. Germline CDR1 is MNHNS and CDR2 is SASEGT. This CDR3 is 16 amino acids long. Written as DNA, the CDR3 is TGTGCCAGCAGTCCTTTTGCAGGGGTGCCCTACAATGAGCAGTTCTTC. Amino acids: CASSPFAGVPYNEQFF.

At least ten counts were recorded for this clonotype. The rearrangement links TRBV7-2 to TRBJ2-7; a weak D match, TRBD1 (5 bases). The V gene's germline CDR1 is SGHTA and CDR2 FQGNSA. The CDR3 runs 15 residues. Trimming removed 1 base from V and 5 bases from J, with 15 bases in between. The CDR3 nucleotides read TGTGCCAGCAGCTTAGTTCCAGGGAAGCTAAACGAGCAGTACTTC. Its translation: CASSLVPGKLNEQYF.

The chain joins TRBV6-5 to TRBJ1-5, with D possibly matching TRBD1 (5 bases). Germline CDR1 and CDR2: MNHEY and SVGAGI. There are 16 residues in the CDR3. Trimming took off 6 bases at V and 1 base at J, with 16 bases between the two ends. CDR3 bases: TGTGCCAGCAGCCCGACTATGGGGGGGAGCAATCAGCCCCAGCATTTT. Residues: CASSPTMGGSNQPQHF.

This clonotype was seen only a few times. CDR3: CAGSLDGSYEQYF. CDR3 DNA sequence: TGTGCCGGATCCCTAGACGGATCCTACGAGCAGTACTTC. The rearrangement links TRBV6-6 to TRBJ2-7; D is ambiguous. This CDR3 is 13 amino acids long. Germline lookup yields CDR1 MNHNY and CDR2 SVGAGI (reference sequence). Trimming removed 11 bases from V and 1 base from J, with 15 bases in between.

The chain employs TRBV7-2 and TRBJ1-1; perhaps TRBD1 as D (5 bases). The CDR3 is 12 residues long. Between the trimmed V and J ends, which lost 5 bases and 7 bases, there was a span of 11 bases. CDR1 is SGHTA and CDR2 is FQGNSA in the germline V gene. Here the CDR3 reads CASSITGDEAFF. CDR3 coding DNA: TGTGCCAGCAGCATAACAGGAGATGAAGCTTTCTTT.

This chain joins TRBV28 and TRBJ2-3; tentatively, D is TRBD1 or TRBD2 (6 bases each). The V end lost 4 bases, the J end lost 6 bases, and 14 bases lay between the germline ends. Germline CDR1 and CDR2: MDHEN and SYDVKM. There are 14 residues in the CDR3. DNA for the CDR3: TGTGCCAGCAGTTACTTTGTGGGGGGCGATACGCAGTATTTT. It translates to CASSYFVGGDTQYF.

The chain links TRBV20-1 to TRBJ1-3; D not resolved. The CDR3 has 15 residues. Per germline, CDR1 DFQATT and CDR2 SNEGSKA (reference sequence). Trimming cost V 0 bases and J 4 bases, with 13 bases left between them. CDR3 nucleotide sequence: TGCAGTGCTAGAGAGGCGATGGGAAACGGAAACACCATATATTTT. This codes for CSAREAMGNGNTIYF.

The rearrangement links TRBV30 to TRBJ2-5, with 10 positions matching TRBD2. This CDR3 is built from 16 residues. V dropped 2 bases and J dropped 1; count of bases not matched to a gene: 7. Germline CDR1 and CDR2: GTSNPN and SVGIG (reference sequence). The CDR3 nucleotides are TGTGCCTGGAGTCCGCTAGCGGGGGCCCTCCAAGAGACCCAGTACTTC. Translating gives CAWSPLAGALQETQYF.

The sample holds a few counts of this clonotype. The rearrangement links TRBV6-2 or TRBV6-3 to TRBJ1-2, with 9 bases that match TRBD1. V lost 0 bases, J lost 7 bases, and 6 bases stayed unmatched. The CDR3 extends over 15 amino acids. The V gene's germline CDR1 is MNHEY and CDR2 SVGEGT. The CDR3 is CASSYSDRGDSGYTF. The CDR3 bases are TGTGCCAGCAGTTACTCGGACAGGGGAGATTCTGGCTACACCTTC.

This clonotype was seen a single time. The V call is TRBV25-1, the J call TRBJ1-2, with 7 bases identical to TRBD1. The length of the CDR3 is 17 residues. V lost 5 bases, J lost 8 bases, and 20 bases stayed unmatched. CDR1 and CDR2 from the germline V gene are MGHDK and SYGVNS. The CDR3 is CASSSADRSARTGGYTF. CDR3 in DNA: TGTGCCAGCAGTTCAGCGGACAGGTCCGCTCGTACCGGCGGCTACACCTTC.

The rearrangement uses TRBV4-1 and TRBJ1-6; tentative D call: TRBD1 (6 bases). CDR3 size: 16 residues. Germline CDR1 reads MGHRA; CDR2 reads YSYEKL. V was clipped by 3 bases and J by 4 bases, with 13 bases between them. CDR3 DNA: TGCGCCAGCAGCCATACGACAGGCCCTTATAATTCACCCCTCCACTTT. Residues: CASSHTTGPYNSPLHF.

This clonotype has ten or more counts. The chain has TRBV25-1 and TRBJ2-1; TRBD2 aligns across 11 bases. V shed 3 bases, J shed 9 bases, and the junction held 7 bases outside the gene matches. CDR3 size: 15 residues. CDR1 MGHDK and CDR2 SYGVNS come from the germline V gene. The CDR3 region has the DNA TGTGCCAGCAGTGACTTGACTAGCGGGGAGGGTGAGCAGTTCTTC. Translation gives CASSDLTSGEGEQFF.

This clonotype occurred a few times. The rearrangement joins TRBV7-2 to TRBJ2-3; weak D call: TRBD2 (5 bases). Trimming took 2 bases from V and 2 from J, leaving 14 bases between them. The CDR3 length is 16 residues. Germline V gene data show CDR1 as SGHTA and CDR2 as FQGNSA. The CDR3 DNA is TGTGCCAGCAGCTTAAGAGCGGAAACCTACACAGATACGCAGTATTTT. It translates to CASSLRAETYTDTQYF. Using reference TRBV7-2 and TRBJ2-3 for the parts outside the CDR3, the full variable domain is GAGVSQSPSNKVTEKGKDVELRCDPISGHTALYWYRQSLGQGLEFLIYFQGNSAPDKSGLPSDRFSAERTGGSVSTLTIQRTQQEDSAVYLCASSLRAETYTDTQYFGPGTRLTVL.